This T cell receptor (beta chain) came from a study of T cell responses to AZD1222 COVID-19 vaccine. Regarding the study as a whole: Increased Spike-specific TCR breadth and depth were observed after two AZD1222 doses. Donors were largely white British and mainly female; clonal diversity was possibly underestimated. Baseline seropositivity occurred in only a handful of AZD1222 recipients.

As concerns this clone: Its antigen is unknown.

The analysis combined second doses at about 4 or about 12 weeks. Assay used: immunoSEQ multiplex PCR; TCRdb lists only in-frame clones, some missing. This table has approximately 150,000 clones, 90% to 95% appearing once. The CDR3 runs to 13 residues. Germline CDR1 and CDR2: MGHRA and YSYEKL. J lost 12 bases, V lost 1 base, and 5 bases had no gene match. V and J are TRBV4-1 and TRBJ2-1, with TRBD2 matching over 8 bases. This receptor was obtained from an adult who received the AZD1222 COVID-19 vaccine. Sequenced material: peripheral blood, taken 28 days after the second AZD1222 dose. CDR3 region: CASSQALAGPQFF. CDR3 coding DNA: TGCGCCAGCAGCCAAGCATTAGCGGGACCGCAGTTCTTC.